These 24 T cell receptor beta chains were all obtained from the same sample, sequenced in a study of OX40 agonist ivuxolimab in advanced cancers. Sequencing used immunoSEQ multiplex PCR; TCRdb keeps in-frame clones, though not all of them. The repertoire holds 75,000 to 100,000 clones, with roughly nine tenths as singletons. This specimen consisted of CD4+ or CD8+ T cells sorted from blood, obtained in a trial of the OX40 agonist ivuxolimab. The receptors were sampled from an adult with an advanced solid tumor such as melanoma, head and neck, liver or kidney cancer.

This CDR3 reads CASVVAGVTYEQFF. As DNA, the CDR3 is TGTGCCAGCGTTGTAGCGGGAGTTACCTATGAGCAGTTCTTC. The gene calls are TRBV7-9 and TRBJ2-1; 9 bases are shared with TRBD2. The germline V gene encodes CDR1 SEHNR and CDR2 FQNEAQ (reference sequence). The CDR3 covers 14 residues. With 8 bases clipped from V and 8 bases from J, the junction kept 10 bases outside the gene matches.

The chain links TRBV28 to TRBJ2-2; possibly TRBD1 or TRBD2 for D (5 bases each). There are 15 residues in the CDR3. Germline V lookup: CDR1 MDHEN, CDR2 SYDVKM. V shed 6 bases and J shed 6 bases, with 17 bases lying between them. CDR3 sequence reads: CASRSGQEGSGELFF. The CDR3 DNA follows: TGTGCCAGCAGATCGGGGCAGGAAGGATCCGGGGAGCTGTTTTTT.

CDR3 nucleotide sequence: TGCGCCAGCAGCTTGGCCCCTCGAGGGGGCTACATTCAGTACTTC. It codes for CASSLAPRGGYIQYF. J is TRBJ2-4 and V is TRBV5-1; 7 bases line up with TRBD1. Germline loops: CDR1 SGHRS, CDR2 YFSETQ. The length of the CDR3 is 15 residues. With V trimmed by 0 bases and J by 8 bases, 8 bases remained unmatched.

The chain is built from TRBV5-5 and TRBJ1-3; 10 nucleotides align to TRBD1. Germline-derived CDR1 and CDR2 are SGHKS and YYEKEE (reference sequence). Germline trimming cut 3 bases from V and 0 bases from J; bases unmatched to any gene: 12. This CDR3 comprises 19 residues. The CDR3 loop is CASSSRDRGLISSGNTIYF. For the CDR3, the DNA is TGTGCCAGCAGCTCCCGGGACAGGGGATTAATCAGCTCTGGAAACACCATATATTTT.

This chain links TRBV9 with TRBJ2-7; D ambiguous. CDR3 length: 13 amino acids. V dropped 3 bases and J dropped 3 bases, with 10 bases sitting between them. Germline lookup yields CDR1 SGDLS and CDR2 YYNGEE. DNA for the CDR3: TGTGCCAGCAGCGCTTTTCCGGGCTACGAGCAGTACTTC. This codes for CASSAFPGYEQYF.

V gene TRBV4-3 combines with J gene TRBJ1-1, with D uncertain. This CDR3 spans 14 amino acids. V lost 4 bases and J lost 6, with 15 bases in between. CDR1 is LGHNA, CDR2 YSLEER, per germline. CDR3 in amino acids: CASSLGRRRAEAFF. The CDR3 bases are TGCGCCAGCAGCCTCGGACGGCGGCGCGCTGAAGCTTTCTTT.

The gene calls are TRBV13 and TRBJ2-2, with a tentative D call TRBD1 (5 bases). Per the germline V gene, CDR1 is PRHDT and CDR2 is FYEKMQ (reference sequence). The germline V and J ends were trimmed by 3 bases and 5 bases, with 22 bases remaining between them. The CDR3 has 18 amino acids. The CDR3 nucleotides read TGTGCCAGCAGCTTTACTGGACACCTCATCGGGCATACCGGGGAGCTGTTTTTT. Its protein product is CASSFTGHLIGHTGELFF.

This chain links TRBV18 with TRBJ2-2; D unresolved. Between the trimmed V and J ends, which lost 1 base and 0 bases, there was a span of 3 bases. The germline gives CDR1 KGHSH, CDR2 LQKENI. There are 14 residues in the CDR3. CDR3 nucleotide sequence: TGTGCCAGCTCACCACGGGCGAACACCGGGGAGCTGTTTTTT. As protein: CASSPRANTGELFF. Supplemented by reference TRBV18 and TRBJ2-2, the full variable domain reads NAGVMQNPRHLVRRRGQEARLRCSPMKGHSHVYWYRQLPEEGLKFMVYLQKENIIDESGMPKERFSAEFPKEGPSILRIQQVVRGDSAAYFCASSPRANTGELFFGEGSRLTVL.

The J gene is TRBJ2-2, the V gene TRBV11-2; maybe TRBD2 (5 bases). Germline V CDR1 and CDR2: SGHAT, FQNNGV. The CDR3 is 13 amino acids. V was clipped by 3 bases and J by 7 bases, with 9 bases between them. Here the CDR3 reads CASSFPGLGELFF. Here the CDR3 DNA reads TGTGCCAGCAGCTTCCCCGGACTCGGGGAGCTGTTTTTT. Full variable domain (missing parts from reference TRBV11-2 and TRBJ2-2): EAGVAQSPRYKIIEKRQSVAFWCNPISGHATLYWYQQILGQGPKLLIQFQNNGVVDDSQLPKDRFSAERLKGVDSTLKIQPAKLEDSAVYLCASSFPGLGELFFGEGSRLTVL.

The chain carries TRBV28 and TRBJ2-1, with 8 positions matching TRBD2. This CDR3 is 17 amino acids long. Germline values: CDR1 MDHEN, CDR2 SYDVKM. V lost 3 bases to trimming and J lost 6 bases; unmatched junction nucleotides: 13. As DNA, the CDR3 is TGTGCCAGCAGTTTGAGCGGGGGCCAGCGGTTGGGCAATGAGCAGTTCTTC. This codes for CASSLSGGQRLGNEQFF. The entire variable domain, with the rest obtained from reference TRBV28 and TRBJ2-1, is as follows: DVKVTQSSRYLVKRTGEKVFLECVQDMDHENMFWYRQDPGLGLRLIYFSYDVKMKEKGDIPEGYSVSREKKERFSLILESASTNQTSMYLCASSLSGGQRLGNEQFFGPGTRLTVL.

The chain uses TRBV7-9 and TRBJ2-7, with D perhaps matching TRBD1 or TRBD2 (5 bases each). V lost 5 bases and J lost 1, with 15 bases in between. Germline CDR1 reads SEHNR; CDR2 reads FQNEAQ (reference sequence). This CDR3 has 15 amino acids. CDR3 nucleotide sequence: TGTGCCAGCAGCCTTTTGGGGACGGGATCCTACGAGCAGTACTTC. Its protein product is CASSLLGTGSYEQYF.

The rearrangement joins TRBV7-9 to TRBJ2-3, with a tentative D call TRBD2 (5 bases). Germline V lookup: CDR1 SEHNR, CDR2 FQNEAQ (reference sequence). Trimming cost V 3 bases and J 4 bases, with 11 bases left between them. CDR3 length equals 14 residues. The chain's CDR3 is CASSFEGWADTQYF. The CDR3 DNA reads TGTGCCAGCAGCTTCGAGGGATGGGCAGATACGCAGTATTTT.

As DNA, the CDR3 is TGTGCCAGTAGTATACCGACCGACGAAAAACTGTTTTTT. Translated: CASSIPTDEKLFF. V is TRBV19 and J is TRBJ1-4; D remains ambiguous. The germline V and J ends were trimmed by 2 bases and 8 bases, with 9 bases remaining between them. CDR1 and CDR2 from the germline V gene are LNHDA and SQIVND (reference sequence). The CDR3 extends over 13 amino acids.

V gene TRBV6-5 combines with J gene TRBJ2-6, with D hard to call. Germline CDR1 and CDR2: MNHEY and SVGAGI. The CDR3 spans 12 residues. The V and J ends lost 9 bases and 5 bases respectively, with 8 bases between them. The CDR3 bases are TGTGCCAGTACGAATTGGGCCAACGTCCTGACTTTC. Its translation is CASTNWANVLTF.

This sequence joins TRBV5-1 and TRBJ1-1; 10 nucleotides agree with TRBD1. The CDR3 is 15 residues long. Germline-derived CDR1 and CDR2 are SGHRS and YFSETQ. The V and J ends lost 0 bases and 6 bases, in that order; junction bases with no gene match: 5. The CDR3 coding sequence is TGCGCCAGCAGCTTGGAGACAGGGGGCTTCGCTGAAGCTTTCTTT. Its translation: CASSLETGGFAEAFF.

This clone was detected once. The chain links TRBV7-2 to TRBJ2-3; D gene ambiguous. There are 13 residues in the CDR3. V lost 3 bases and J 0 bases, leaving 4 bases between the germline ends. The germline CDR1 and CDR2 sequences are SGHTA and FQGNSA. For the CDR3, the DNA is TGTGCCAGCAGCTTGGTCAGCACAGATACGCAGTATTTT. It specifies CASSLVSTDTQYF.

This clone was seen more than once but under ten times. This chain connects TRBV4-1 to TRBJ1-1; a weak D match, TRBD1 (5 bases). The ends were cut back, 7 bases at V and 3 bases at J, with 12 bases in the middle. Germline assignment: CDR1 MGHRA and CDR2 YSYEKL. CDR3 length equals 13 residues. The CDR3: CASKAGFYTEAFF. The CDR3 DNA sequence: TGCGCCAGCAAGGCAGGGTTTTACACTGAAGCTTTCTTT.

This chain uses TRBV19 with TRBJ1-5; the D gene is possibly TRBD1 (5 bases). CDR1 is LNHDA, CDR2 SQIVND, per germline (reference sequence). The V and J ends lost 5 bases and 1 base respectively, with 18 bases between them. The CDR3 loop spans 17 amino acids. The CDR3 protein is CASSPQQVVRSNQPQHF. The CDR3 DNA reads TGTGCCAGTAGTCCGCAACAGGTGGTTCGAAGCAATCAGCCCCAGCATTTT.

The rearrangement links TRBV29-1 to TRBJ2-1, with D tentatively TRBD1 or TRBD2 (6 bases each). The CDR3 contains 12 residues. Between the trimmed V and J ends, which lost 4 bases and 7 bases, there was a span of 11 bases. In germline, CDR1 is SQVTM, CDR2 ANQGSEA. This CDR3 is CSVGRGSNEQFF. CDR3 sequence (DNA): TGCAGCGTTGGGAGGGGGAGTAATGAGCAGTTCTTC.

As concerns this clone: The same CDR3 arises from other DNA sequences in this sample as well. The chain recombines TRBV10-3 with TRBJ2-5; no clear D gene. Germline V gene lookup returns CDR1 ENHRY and CDR2 SYGVKD. Trimming cost V 0 bases and J 4 bases, with 3 bases left between them. The CDR3 consists of 12 residues. The DNA for the CDR3 is TGTGCCATCAGTGAGTCAGGAGAGACCCAGTACTTC. Translated: CAISESGETQYF.

This clone was seen more than once but under ten times. The chain has TRBV7-9 and TRBJ1-4; 7 positions agree with TRBD1. Germline V gene lookup returns CDR1 SEHNR and CDR2 FQNEAQ (reference sequence). Germline trimming cut 5 bases from V and 5 bases from J; bases unmatched to any gene: 8. CDR3 size: 15 residues. DNA of the CDR3: TGTGCCAGCAGCCGTGCCGGGACAGAAAATGAAAAACTGTTTTTT. Translating it yields CASSRAGTENEKLFF.

The chain carries TRBV7-9 and TRBJ2-3, with 7 bases identical to TRBD1. The CDR3 totals 15 residues. Germline V lookup: CDR1 SEHNR, CDR2 FQNEAQ (reference sequence). The V gene end was trimmed by 0 bases and the J gene end by 4 bases; junction bases not matched to a gene: 4. In DNA, the CDR3 is TGTGCCAGCAGCTTAGCTTCAAGGGGGCCAGATACGCAGTATTTT. Translation gives CASSLASRGPDTQYF. The complete variable domain, with remaining parts taken from reference TRBV7-9 and TRBJ2-3, reads DTGVSQNPRHKITKRGQNVTFRCDPISEHNRLYWYRQTLGQGPEFLTYFQNEAQLEKSRLLSDRFSAERPKGSFSTLEIQRTEQGDSAMYLCASSLASRGPDTQYFGPGTRLTVL.

This clone was seen only once. The chain uses TRBV15 and TRBJ1-1, with D possibly TRBD1 on 5 matching bases. CDR1 is LNHNV, CDR2 YYDKDF, per germline (reference sequence). The CDR3 runs to 14 residues. The V end was cut by 0 bases, the J end by 7 bases, with 12 bases between. CDR3 region: CATSRDGGIGEAFF. The CDR3 DNA follows: TGTGCCACCAGCAGAGACGGGGGAATAGGTGAAGCTTTCTTT.

In its sample, this clone was seen a few times. The chain links TRBV2 to TRBJ1-1; D not certain. Germline lookup yields CDR1 SNHLY and CDR2 FYNNEI. The CDR3 is 15 residues long. The V and J ends lost 2 bases and 1 base respectively, with 11 bases between them. The CDR3 region has the DNA TGTGCCAGCAGTGAATACTTAACGGCGAACACTGAAGCTTTCTTT. Protein sequence: CASSEYLTANTEAFF. Supplemented by reference TRBV2 and TRBJ1-1, the full variable domain reads EPEVTQTPSHQVTQMGQEVILRCVPISNHLYFYWYRQILGQKVEFLVSFYNNEISEKSEIFDDQFSVERPDGSNFTLKIRSTKLEDSAMYFCASSEYLTANTEAFFGQGTRLTVV.